The following is a T cell receptor beta chain sequence with its context. Antigen unknown. The data originate from a study of OX40 agonist ivuxolimab in advanced cancers. Study-level background: A diagnosis of hepatocellular carcinoma, melanoma, renal cell or head and neck cancer was present in dose-escalation patients. The study reported partial responses in three patients: one hepatocellular carcinoma, two cutaneous melanoma. General study results and limits: Antigens targeted by the expanded peripheral T cells were not determined. Averaging showed that CD8+ T cells had more expanded clones than CD4+ did.

Germline V gene data show CDR1 as MGHRA and CDR2 as YSYEKL. Trimming left V 0 bases short and J 5 bases short, with 16 bases between. CDR3 length: 17 residues. Sequenced by immunoSEQ multiplex PCR; TCRdb stores in-frame clones only, minus some. The sample contains about 68,000 clones, under 90% of which appear only once. This TCR was recovered from an adult with an advanced solid tumor such as melanoma, head and neck, liver or kidney cancer. The sequencing used CD4+ or CD8+ T cells sorted from blood, collected in a trial of the OX40 agonist ivuxolimab. J is TRBJ2-2 and V is TRBV4-1, with a weak D call TRBD1 (6 bases). CDR3 bases: TGCGCCAGCAGCCAAGACGCCGACTGGGGGCGAACCGGGGAGCTGTTTTTT. Its protein is CASSQDADWGRTGELFF.